This TCR beta chain was observed in a study of T cell clusters in autoimmune cytopenias. TRB was amplified from approximately 250 ng of peripheral blood genomic DNA per sample. Multiplex touch-down PCR amplified TRB using TRB-A and TRB-B pools in one tube. TCRdb reworked the multiplex PCR reads into one entry per CDR3 protein, no DNA. Its clone listing holds about 4,200 distinct CDR3 sequences. In addition, the sample was reused for a study of T cell repertoires in aging, cancer and after chemotherapy. That report adds: Compared with age-matched healthy donors, untreated hematological or solid cancer patients showed higher blood TCR clonality. In healthy donors, age-related TCR diversity loss mainly reflected lost richness. In each cancer cohort, median generation probability increased across chemotherapy, suggesting thymic output rebounded.

The sequencing input was peripheral blood. The receptor's source is a human donor in good health.

CDR3 residues: CASSEILAGGTDTQYF. V and J are TRBV7-2 and TRBJ2-3; TCRdb's D gene call, TRBD2, goes unchecked for lack of DNA. This CDR3 is 16 amino acids long. Germline V lookup: CDR1 SGHTA, CDR2 FQGNSA.